This T cell receptor (beta chain) originates from a study of CD8+ T cells in alopecia areata. Study-level background: Treatment comprised oral tofacitinib, 5 to 10 mg twice daily, in treated patients. Using the percentage of affected scalp area, treated patients' severity was scored.

The V gene lost 5 bases and the J gene lost 2 bases, with 6 bases spanning the gap. The CDR3 contains 11 residues. CDR1 is SQVTM, CDR2 ANQGSEA, per germline. Treatment indicated: oral pan-JAK inhibitor, 5-10 mg twice daily. TCR sequencing used cDNA made by reverse transcription of extracted RNA. The data were produced by immunoSEQ multiplex PCR, yet TCRdb's version contains in-frame clones alone and is incomplete. Among approximately 110,000 clones listed, under 60% were seen once. This clone was observed a handful of times. Its antigen is undetermined. Study-level results: Compared with normal scalp, lesional scalp had higher clonality and more expanded CD8+ clones.

This TCR came from a human donor with alopecia areata. The sequencing used CD8+ T cells sorted from blood, collected at week 24, from a patient treated with tofacitinib. The chain recombines TRBV29-1 with TRBJ1-2; D is ambiguous. CDR3 DNA: TGCAGCGTTAAGGAGAACTATGGCTACACCTTC. It yields the protein CSVKENYGYTF. The whole variable domain, filled in from reference TRBV29-1 and TRBJ1-2, reads SAVISQKPSRDICQRGTSLTIQCQVDSQVTMMFWYRQQPGQSLTLIATANQGSEATYESGFVIDKFPISRPNLTFSTLTVSNMSPEDSSIYLCSVKENYGYTFGSGTRLTVV.